What follows are 3 T cell receptor beta chains derived from one specimen sequenced in a study of blood T cell repertoires in COVID-19. The protocol was immunoSEQ multiplex PCR, while the TCRdb copy is restricted to in-frame clones and leaves out a portion. Of around 100,000 clones listed, approximately 69% are singletons. The sequenced sample consisted of peripheral blood. Receptors originate from a man older than 75 with acute or convalescent COVID-19.

The genes are TRBV11-2 and TRBJ2-7; perhaps TRBD2 as D (6 bases). V shed 5 bases and J shed 7 bases, with 15 bases lying between them. There are 13 residues in the CDR3. CDR1 is SGHAT and CDR2 is FQNNGV in the germline V gene. The CDR3 DNA reads TGTGCCAGCAGCCTCCAGTCGGGGGTTGAGCAGTACTTC. Protein: CASSLQSGVEQYF.

J is TRBJ2-1 and V is TRBV5-1; 13 bases agree with TRBD2. The CDR3 is 15 residues long. V lost 4 bases and J lost 7; bases outside the gene matches: 5. Germline-derived CDR1 and CDR2 are SGHRS and YFSETQ. The CDR3 here is CASSGGLAGENEQFF. The CDR3 DNA follows: TGCGCCAGCAGCGGCGGACTAGCGGGAGAGAATGAGCAGTTCTTC. Based on the CDR3 plus reference TRBV5-1 and TRBJ2-1, the full variable domain is KAGVTQTPRYLIKTRGQQVTLSCSPISGHRSVSWYQQTPGQGLQFLFEYFSETQRNKGNFPGRFSGRQFSNSRSEMNVSTLELGDSALYLCASSGGLAGENEQFFGPGTRLTVL.

The gene calls are TRBV19 and TRBJ2-1, with 13 bases aligning to TRBD2. The V segment lost 2 bases and the J segment 3 bases; nucleotides outside the gene matches: 4. The CDR3 consists of 17 residues. Germline loops: CDR1 LNHDA, CDR2 SQIVND (reference sequence). CDR3 DNA: TGTGCCAGTAGTATAACTGGGACTAGCGGGAACTACAATGAGCAGTTCTTC. Its translation is CASSITGTSGNYNEQFF.